The present entry profiles one T cell receptor beta chain with its context. Measured with immunoSEQ multiplex PCR; TCRdb has only the in-frame clones, and not every one. The top ten hold approximately 8.7% of the sample, which has over 200,000 clones, 81% seen once. The record originates from a study of blood T cell repertoires in COVID-19. The CDR3 length is 14 residues. With 4 bases clipped from V and 6 bases from J, the junction kept 6 bases outside the gene matches. CDR1 and CDR2 from the germline V gene are MGHDK and SYGVNS. The sequence derives from a woman of 80 years or more with acute or convalescent COVID-19. Sequenced material: peripheral blood. V usage is TRBV25-1 and J usage is TRBJ1-1; 9 bases align to TRBD1. The CDR3 is CASSVHDRGSEAFF. The CDR3 DNA is TGTGCCAGCAGTGTCCATGACAGGGGGTCTGAAGCTTTCTTT.